Listed below are T cell receptor beta chains from one sample, sequenced in a study of beta chain features in type 1 diabetes. Clones were read by immunoSEQ multiplex PCR, and TCRdb kept only the in-frame ones, dropping some. This table has about 15,000 clones, less than 85% appearing once. Sequences were obtained from stem cell memory CD4+ T cells from blood. The origin of the receptors is a woman aged 18-30 years with type 1 diabetes. CDR3s include the opening cysteine and the closing phenylalanine or tryptophan. Each record gives: CDR3 DNA, CDR3 protein, V gene, D gene, J gene, clone size. A D gene is named only where the DNA matches it firmly. Size values are once, few and many counts, or a class for expanded clones, and some rows have none.

DNA: TGCAGCGCCAGGGGGACTTTCACTGAAGCTTTCTTT; CDR3: CSARGTFTEAFF; V: TRBV29-1; D: TRBD1; J: TRBJ1-1; size: -
DNA: TGTGCCAGCTCAATTTCTACGAGGGAGACCCAGTACTTC; CDR3: CASSISTRETQYF; V: TRBV18; D: -; J: TRBJ2-5; size: -
DNA: TGCGCCAGCAGCCGGCTTGGGACTAGCGTCGCAGATACGCAGTATTTT; CDR3: CASSRLGTSVADTQYF; V: TRBV5-1; D: TRBD2; J: TRBJ2-3; size: -
DNA: TGCAGTGCTAGGCGGGACAGTGAAGCTTTCTTT; CDR3: CSARRDSEAFF; V: TRBV20-1; D: TRBD1; J: TRBJ1-1; size: -
DNA: TGCAGCGTTGTTAGCGGGAGGGCCGGGGTCGGCGAGCAGTACTTC; CDR3: CSVVSGRAGVGEQYF; V: TRBV29-1; D: TRBD2; J: TRBJ2-7; size: -
DNA: TGTGCCAGCTCACCTTTGGGGGGACCTAACACTGAAGCTTTCTTT; CDR3: CASSPLGGPNTEAFF; V: TRBV18; D: -; J: TRBJ1-1; size: -
DNA: TGTGCCAGCTCCGTTAATGCAGGGATGAAAGGCTACACCTTC; CDR3: CASSVNAGMKGYTF; V: TRBV7-9; D: -; J: TRBJ1-2; size: -
DNA: TGTGCCAGCTCACCCCGGGAAATAGGGGGAAACAATGAGCAGTTCTTC; CDR3: CASSPREIGGNNEQFF; V: TRBV18; D: -; J: TRBJ2-1; size: -
DNA: TGTGCCAGCAGCCGTAGGACTAGCGGGAGAAACGAGCAGTTCTTC; CDR3: CASSRRTSGRNEQFF; V: TRBV5-6; D: TRBD2; J: TRBJ2-1; size: -
DNA: TGTGCCAGCAGCGTGGAGGGATTGGGGCGAAGGGATACGCAGTATTTT; CDR3: CASSVEGLGRRDTQYF; V: TRBV9; D: -; J: TRBJ2-3; size: once
DNA: TGCGCCAGCAGTGACTCCGGGCTCCGGGGGGGTGGGCAGTTCTTC; CDR3: CASSDSGLRGGGQFF; V: TRBV4-1; D: TRBD2; J: TRBJ2-1; size: few
DNA: TGTGCCAGCAGTGAAAAGGCTTTGCTAGCCCTGGGCACAGATACGCAGTATTTT; CDR3: CASSEKALLALGTDTQYF; V: TRBV2; D: -; J: TRBJ2-3; size: -
DNA: TGCAGCGTACGCAGGGGTGCAGGCACAGATACGCAGTATTTT; CDR3: CSVRRGAGTDTQYF; V: TRBV29-1; D: -; J: TRBJ2-3; size: -
DNA: TGCGCCAGCATGGAGGGGATGGACACTGAAGCTTTCTTT; CDR3: CASMEGMDTEAFF; V: TRBV5-1; D: -; J: TRBJ1-1; size: -
DNA: TGTGCCAGCAGCTTTGAGGTGAGCGCGGGAGGGCTCAATGAGCAGTTCTTC; CDR3: CASSFEVSAGGLNEQFF; V: TRBV13; D: TRBD2; J: TRBJ2-1; size: -
DNA: TGTGCCAGCAGCGTCCGTTTAGCGGGAGGGTGGGATGAGCAGTTCTTC; CDR3: CASSVRLAGGWDEQFF; V: TRBV9; D: TRBD2; J: TRBJ2-1; size: -
DNA: TGCAGTGCTCTAGGCAATGAGCAGTTCTTC; CDR3: CSALGNEQFF; V: TRBV20-1; D: -; J: TRBJ2-1; size: -
DNA: TGTGCCAGCAGACCCGGGACACATAATTCACCCCTCCACTTT; CDR3: CASRPGTHNSPLHF; V: TRBV7-9; D: -; J: TRBJ1-6; size: -
DNA: TGCAGCGTTGAACGGCTAGCCGGCTCTATTTACGATGAGCAGTTCTTC; CDR3: CSVERLAGSIYDEQFF; V: TRBV29-1; D: -; J: TRBJ2-1; size: few
DNA: TGTGCCAGCAGCCCGACAGGGACTGACACAGATACGCAGTATTTT; CDR3: CASSPTGTDTDTQYF; V: TRBV7-9; D: -; J: TRBJ2-3; size: -
DNA: TGTGCCAGCTATCACAGGGAGTTTGAAAACACAGATACGCAGTATTTT; CDR3: CASYHREFENTDTQYF; V: TRBV18; D: -; J: TRBJ2-3; size: -
DNA: TGTGCCAGCAGCCGAGGGGGTGTCGTCGAAGGGCAGTTCTTC; CDR3: CASSRGGVVEGQFF; V: TRBV5-4; D: -; J: TRBJ2-1; size: -
DNA: TGCGCCAGCAATACCGCCGACCGAGCGGGAGTAGTCAATGAGCAGTTCTTC; CDR3: CASNTADRAGVVNEQFF; V: TRBV5-1; D: TRBD2; J: TRBJ2-1; size: -
DNA: TGCGCCAGCCACACCTGGGGGGGGACACACAATGAGCAGTTCTTC; CDR3: CASHTWGGTHNEQFF; V: TRBV10-2; D: -; J: TRBJ2-1; size: once
DNA: TGTGCCAGCAGTTTAGGGGTTGGAGGGTCCGAGGAGTACATTCAGTACTTC; CDR3: CASSLGVGGSEEYIQYF; V: TRBV28; D: -; J: TRBJ2-4; size: -
DNA: TGTGCCAGCATCGGGGGTTCTACTGGAAACACCATATATTTT; CDR3: CASIGGSTGNTIYF; V: TRBV27; D: -; J: TRBJ1-3; size: once
DNA: TGTGCCAGTAGTATTGTCTTAGCGGGAGTACAGGGCGGGGAGCTGTTTTTT; CDR3: CASSIVLAGVQGGELFF; V: TRBV19; D: TRBD2; J: TRBJ2-2; size: -
DNA: TGTGCCAGCAGCTTATACGGGATTGGCACAGATACGCAGTATTTT; CDR3: CASSLYGIGTDTQYF; V: TRBV7-2; D: -; J: TRBJ2-3; size: few
DNA: TGTGCCAGCAGCTTAGGGATGGGGACAGGCAATCAGCCCCAGCATTTT; CDR3: CASSLGMGTGNQPQHF; V: TRBV7-9; D: TRBD1; J: TRBJ1-5; size: few
DNA: TGTGCCAGCAGCTGGGGACTAGCGGGAGGACAAGATACGCAGTATTTT; CDR3: CASSWGLAGGQDTQYF; V: TRBV7-2; D: TRBD2; J: TRBJ2-3; size: -
DNA: TGTGCCAGCAGATCCCTGGACAGGTCTAATGAAAAACTGTTTTTT; CDR3: CASRSLDRSNEKLFF; V: TRBV28; D: TRBD1; J: TRBJ1-4; size: -
DNA: TGCGCCAGCTCCCTGGGACAGCCTACCACTGAAGCTTTCTTT; CDR3: CASSLGQPTTEAFF; V: TRBV5-1; D: TRBD1; J: TRBJ1-1; size: -
DNA: TGCGCCAGCAGCCCGGGACAGATCCAAGAGACCCAGTACTTC; CDR3: CASSPGQIQETQYF; V: TRBV5-1; D: TRBD1; J: TRBJ2-5; size: -
DNA: TGTGCCAGCAGCTTAGCCGGGGGTATGGTGGCCGGGGAGCTGTTTTTT; CDR3: CASSLAGGMVAGELFF; V: TRBV7-2; D: -; J: TRBJ2-2; size: -